Listed here are 7 T cell receptor beta chains from one sample, sequenced in a study of glioma-infiltrating T cells after dendritic cell vaccination. Clones were read by immunoSEQ multiplex PCR, and TCRdb kept only the in-frame ones, dropping some. The sample has 80,000 to 100,000 clones, about four fifths seen once. The material was blood, obtained before dendritic cell vaccination. These receptors were taken from a human donor with glioblastoma.

This clone is a singleton in its sample. V and J are TRBV5-1 and TRBJ2-6; 7 positions agree with TRBD1. From germline, CDR1 is SGHRS and CDR2 YFSETQ. V lost 1 base to trimming and J lost 0 bases; unmatched junction nucleotides: 7. The CDR3 covers 18 residues. The CDR3 DNA follows: TGCGCCAGCAGCTTGTATCCGGGACAGATCTCTGGGGCCAACGTCCTGACTTTC. Translating gives CASSLYPGQISGANVLTF.

The J gene is TRBJ2-2, the V gene TRBV5-1; a weak D match, TRBD1 (5 bases). The length of the CDR3 is 16 residues. The germline V and J ends were trimmed by 4 bases and 1 base, with 14 bases remaining between them. In germline, CDR1 is SGHRS, CDR2 YFSETQ. The CDR3: CASSIIRGVNTGELFF. As DNA, the CDR3 is TGCGCCAGCAGCATAATAAGGGGCGTGAACACCGGGGAGCTGTTTTTT.

The rearrangement links TRBV18 to TRBJ2-7, with 15 bases that match TRBD2. CDR3 length: 14 residues. V shed 5 bases and J 7 bases; nucleotides not matched to a gene: 3. Germline loops: CDR1 KGHSH, CDR2 LQKENI. CDR3 sequence (DNA): TGTGCCAGCTCAGTGGGACTAGCGGGGGGAGAGCAGTACTTC. It specifies CASSVGLAGGEQYF.

This rearrangement joins TRBV6-5 to TRBJ2-3; TRBD2 matches at 12 bases. The trim removed 2 bases at V and 7 bases at J, leaving 4 bases unmatched. There are 15 residues in the CDR3. Germline assignment: CDR1 MNHEY and CDR2 SVGAGI. The CDR3 DNA reads TGTGCCAGCAGTTACCTAGCGGGAGGGCTGAATACGCAGTATTTT. Encoded protein: CASSYLAGGLNTQYF.

The rearrangement joins TRBV15 to TRBJ2-2; D may be TRBD2 (7 bases). CDR1 is LNHNV and CDR2 is YYDKDF in the germline V gene (reference sequence). V lost 2 bases and J 3 bases, leaving 19 bases between the germline ends. This CDR3 contains 18 residues. In nucleotides, the CDR3 is TGTGCCACCAGCAGACAGGGGACTACCGGGCTGGACACCGGGGAGCTGTTTTTT. It encodes CATSRQGTTGLDTGELFF.

The chain employs TRBV6-6 and TRBJ1-3; 7 bases are shared with TRBD1. After removal of 7 bases from V and 2 bases from J, the junction contained 5 bases not matched to a gene. CDR1 and CDR2 (germline): MNHNY, SVGAGI (reference sequence). The CDR3 loop spans 14 amino acids. The CDR3 bases are TGTGCCAGCAACAAACAGGGGACTGGAAACACCATATATTTT. It translates to CASNKQGTGNTIYF.

The chain links TRBV7-9 to TRBJ2-1, with TRBD1 as a possible D gene (6 bases). The CDR3 contains 11 residues. Looked up from germline, CDR1 is SEHNR and CDR2 is FQNEAQ (reference sequence). Trimming removed 4 bases from V and 14 bases from J, with 12 bases in between. This CDR3 reads CASSSWGQEFF. The CDR3 DNA follows: TGTGCCAGCAGCTCGTGGGGACAAGAGTTCTTC.